This is a list of T cell receptor beta chains from one sample in a study of T cell repertoires in cytomegalovirus infection. TCRdb re-called the reads with MiXCR, one entry per CDR3 protein. The profile shows roughly 180,000 distinct CDR3 sequences, roughly 17% of them singletons. Source material: CD8+ T cells from PBMCs. These receptors originate from a human donor in good health (CMV status not recorded). Some clones in this sample may be carry-over from other donors' samples. CDR3s include the opening cysteine and the closing phenylalanine or tryptophan. Fields, in order: J gene, V gene, clone size, D gene, CDR3 DNA, CDR3 protein. D genes are given only for firm matches. Clone size is stated in some rows and not others, as once, few, many or a class when expanded.

TRBJ2-7 TRBV7-8 many . TGTGCCAGCAGCTTAGCGGGGAAACAGGGCTCCTACGAGCAGTACTTC CASSLAGKQGSYEQYF
TRBJ2-3 TRBV6-6 . . TGTGCCAGCAGTTACTCGACCATGGGAGATACGCAGTATTTT CASSYSTMGDTQYF
TRBJ2-1 TRBV12-3/TRBV12-4 . TRBD2 TGTGCCAGCAGTCCCCGACTAGCGGGGGGGCCGGGTTTCTACAATGAGCAGTTCTTC CASSPRLAGGPGFYNEQFF
TRBJ1-1 TRBV7-2 . . TGTGCCATCAGCTTCCGAGGTATGGGAATGAACACTGAAGCTTTCTTT CAISFRGMGMNTEAFF
TRBJ2-1 TRBV20-1 . . TGCAGTGCTATTTTCCTCTCCTACAATGAGCAGTTCTTC CSAIFLSYNEQFF
TRBJ2-5 TRBV20-1 . . TGCAGTGCTAACCTTGAGGGGGGCGAGACCCAGTACTTC CSANLEGGETQYF
TRBJ2-7 TRBV7-2 few TRBD2 TGTGCCAGCAGCTTAACCACTCTTTTGACTAGCGGGGGCTACGAGCAGTACTTC CASSLTTLLTSGGYEQYF
TRBJ1-2 TRBV27 few . TGTGCCAGCAGCTCCTCCGGCGCGAGTATCTATGGCTACACCTTC CASSSSGASIYGYTF
TRBJ1-5 TRBV5-6 few . TGTGCCAGCAGCTTGGGAACTACTTGGAATCAGCCCCAGCATTTT CASSLGTTWNQPQHF
TRBJ2-7 TRBV6-2/TRBV6-3 . . TGTGCCAGCAGTTACTCGAGTTACTACGAGCAGTACTTC CASSYSSYYEQYF
TRBJ1-5 TRBV2 few TRBD1 TGTGCCAGCAGGGAGGACAGGGGTGGTCAGCCCCAGCATTTT CASREDRGGQPQHF
TRBJ2-3 TRBV28 . TRBD1 TGTGCCAGCAGTCAAACCGGGACAGGGAACACAGATACGCAGTATTTT CASSQTGTGNTDTQYF
TRBJ1-2 TRBV6-6 few . TGTGCCAGCACCCTAGCCGGGACCGTCTATGGCTACACCTTC CASTLAGTVYGYTF
TRBJ2-5 TRBV20-1 . TRBD1 TGCAGTGCTATAAGGGCCCCCACCGAGACAGGGTGGGAGACCCAGTACTTC CSAIRAPTETGWETQYF
TRBJ2-7 TRBV19 few TRBD2 TGTGCCAGCCGCGGGGGATCATCCTACGAGCAGTACTTC CASRGGSSYEQYF
TRBJ1-5 TRBV28 . . TGTGCCAGCAGTTCACTTATCTTAGACAGCCATTATAGCAATCAGCCCCAGCATTTT CASSSLILDSHYSNQPQHF
TRBJ2-3 TRBV9 few . TGTGCCAGCAGCTCCCAGAGGCGCCACACAGATACGCAGTATTTT CASSSQRRHTDTQYF
TRBJ1-2 TRBV28 few . TGTGCCAGCAGTTTGGACCGGGGACATGGCTACACCTTC CASSLDRGHGYTF
TRBJ2-3 TRBV7-9 . TRBD2 TGTGCCAGCAGCCTGACTAGCGGGGGCCTCCGGGATACGCAGTATTTT CASSLTSGGLRDTQYF
TRBJ1-5 TRBV28 . . TGTGCCAGCAGTCTCCCCGGCGGTTCGATGACTTATAGCAATCAGCCCCAGCATTTT CASSLPGGSMTYSNQPQHF
TRBJ2-3 TRBV5-1 . TRBD2 TGCGCCAGCAGCTGGGCCCCCTCCGGGACTAGCGGCACAGATACGCAGTATTTT CASSWAPSGTSGTDTQYF
TRBJ1-1 TRBV6-1 few . TGTGCCAGCGAAATCCAGGGAGAATCCACTGAAGCTTTCTTT CASEIQGESTEAFF
TRBJ1-5 TRBV20-1 few . TGCAGTGCTGACGGTGGGTCGGGTCAGCCCCAGCATTTT CSADGGSGQPQHF
TRBJ2-1 TRBV6-1 few . TGTGCCAGCACCCACCCTGGCGGGCGAGGGGATGAGCAGTTCTTC CASTHPGGRGDEQFF
TRBJ2-7 TRBV7-2 few TRBD1 TGTGCCAGCAGGTACGGGACAGTGTCCTCCTACGAGCAGTACTTC CASRYGTVSSYEQYF
TRBJ2-7 TRBV10-2 few . TGCGCCAGCAAGGAGGGGGTGCCTCTCGAGCAGTACTTC CASKEGVPLEQYF
TRBJ2-7 TRBV7-9 . . TGTGCCAGCAGCGCACAGACCTACGAGCAGTACTTC CASSAQTYEQYF
TRBJ1-5 TRBV19 . . TGTGCCAGTAGTATAACTACAAGTGCTAGCAATCAGCCCCAGCATTTT CASSITTSASNQPQHF
TRBJ1-1 TRBV4-2 . . TGTGCCAGCAGCCAAGGGCAGCTCATGAACACTGAAGCTTTCTTT CASSQGQLMNTEAFF
TRBJ2-7 TRBV7-2 many . TGTGCCAGCAGTTTGAGCTCCTACGAGCAGTACTTC CASSLSSYEQYF
TRBJ2-3 TRBV6-5 few TRBD2 TGTGCCAGCAGTTACAGCGGGGGGAGGGGAGATACGCAGTATTTT CASSYSGGRGDTQYF
TRBJ2-3 TRBV14 few . TGTGCCAGCAGCCAAGCGGACAGTTCACTTAAAGATACGCAGTATTTT CASSQADSSLKDTQYF
TRBJ1-3 TRBV20-1 . . TGCAGTGCTCAAGAATTGGGACTTATTCGCTCTGGAAACACCATATATTTT CSAQELGLIRSGNTIYF
TRBJ2-1 TRBV7-9 few . TGTGCCAGCAGGCGACTGAGCTCCTACAATGAGCAGTTCTTC CASRRLSSYNEQFF
TRBJ1-1 TRBV7-9 few TRBD1 TGTGCCAGCAGCTTCGCGGACAGGGCGGGGACTGAAGCTTTCTTT CASSFADRAGTEAFF
TRBJ2-7 TRBV4-1 few . TGCGCCAGCAGCCAAGCGGACACATCCTCCTCCTACGAGCAGTACTTC CASSQADTSSSYEQYF
TRBJ1-2 TRBV2 few . TGTGCCAGCAGTGATAGGTTAGGTGGAACGTATGGCTACACCTTC CASSDRLGGTYGYTF
TRBJ2-1 TRBV7-9 few TRBD1 TGTGCCAGCGGCACGCCGCAGGGGGCGTCCTACAATGAGCAGTTCTTC CASGTPQGASYNEQFF
TRBJ2-4 TRBV4-1 . TRBD2 TGTGCCAGCGCGACTAGCGGGGTGTCAGGCAAAAACATTCAGTACTTC CASATSGVSGKNIQYF
TRBJ1-5 TRBV7-9 . TRBD1 TGTGCCAGCAGCTCTAGTGGGACAGGGAGGAGCAATCAGCCCCAGCATTTT CASSSSGTGRSNQPQHF
TRBJ2-7 TRBV7-2 . . TGTGCCAGCAGCTTAAGGTCGGAGCCAGACTCCTACGAGCAGTACTTC CASSLRSEPDSYEQYF
TRBJ1-1 TRBV7-9 . . TGTGCCAGCAGCCCATCGACAGCCACGAACACTGAAGCTTTCTTT CASSPSTATNTEAFF
TRBJ2-7 TRBV6-2/TRBV6-3 . . TGTGCCAGCAGTTACTTGGGGACCGACTACGAGCAGTACTTC CASSYLGTDYEQYF
TRBJ2-7 TRBV7-2 . . TGTGCCAGCAGCTTTCACAGCTACGAGCAGTACTTC CASSFHSYEQYF
TRBJ2-2 TRBV7-2 few . TGTGCCAGCAGCTTAGTTGGCAGGGGAACCGGGGAGCTGTTTTTT CASSLVGRGTGELFF
TRBJ2-3 TRBV28 few . TGTGCCAGCAGTTTTCACGATACGCAGTATTTT CASSFHDTQYF
TRBJ1-1 TRBV4-2 . . TGTGCCAGCAGCCAAGTTAGCGGGAACACTGAAGCTTTCTTT CASSQVSGNTEAFF
TRBJ1-2 TRBV7-2 . . TGTGCCAGCAGCTCCCGTCGCCTGGAAGGAGTTTTATACTATGGCTACACCTTC CASSSRRLEGVLYYGYTF
TRBJ1-5 TRBV19 . . TGTGCCAGTAGTATCTTTCGACAGGGCAATCAGCCCCAGCATTTT CASSIFRQGNQPQHF
TRBJ2-2 TRBV28 few . TGTGCCAGCAGTTTACCCCCAACCGTGACCTTGAACACCGGGGAGCTGTTTTTT CASSLPPTVTLNTGELFF
TRBJ1-2 TRBV6-6 once . TGTGCCAGCACCCTAAAATCGACCCCGGGACAACCAGCTAACTATGGCTACACCTTC CASTLKSTPGQPANYGYTF
TRBJ2-1 TRBV24-1 few TRBD2 TGTGCCACCAGTGAATTAGCGGGGACTTACAATGAGCAGTTCTTC CATSELAGTYNEQFF